Listed here are 19 T cell receptor beta chains from one sample, sequenced in a study of lymphopenia after photon versus proton radiotherapy. Using immunoSEQ multiplex PCR, the repertoire was profiled, and TCRdb retains in-frame clones only, with some absent. The profile shows approximately 160,000 clones, roughly nine tenths of them singletons. The sample was peripheral blood, taken from a patient treated with photon-based radiotherapy. All receptors derive from a man aged 45 to 65 with gastric cancer.

J is TRBJ2-2 and V is TRBV18, with 9 positions matching TRBD1. V lost 3 bases and J lost 3; bases outside the gene matches: 5. There are 16 residues in the CDR3. Looked up from germline, CDR1 is KGHSH and CDR2 is LQKENI. CDR3 sequence (DNA): TGTGCCAGCTCACCCCCGGGACAGGGATACACCGGGGAGCTGTTTTTT. Translation: CASSPPGQGYTGELFF.

The chain combines TRBV7-3 with TRBJ1-1; D remains ambiguous. The germline V gene has CDR1 SGHTA and CDR2 FQGTGA. The CDR3 runs 13 residues. With 3 bases removed from V and 1 base from J, the gap between germline ends came to 6 bases. The CDR3 is CASSFRRNTEAFF. CDR3 bases: TGTGCCAGCAGCTTTAGGCGGAACACTGAAGCTTTCTTT. The full variable domain, completed using reference TRBV7-3 and TRBJ1-1, is GAGVSQTPSNKVTEKGKYVELRCDPISGHTALYWYRQSLGQGPEFLIYFQGTGAADDSGLPNDRFFAVRPEGSVSTLKIQRTERGDSAVYLCASSFRRNTEAFFGQGTRLTVV.

V and J are TRBV18 and TRBJ1-2, with a tentative D call TRBD1 (6 bases). The V and J ends lost 6 bases and 8 bases respectively, with 19 bases between them. The CDR3 has 14 residues. Germline assignment: CDR1 KGHSH and CDR2 LQKENI. The CDR3 DNA sequence: TGTGCCAGCTCCCCTCAAAAGGGGGGCGGCGGCTACACCTTC. As protein: CASSPQKGGGGYTF.

The CDR3 protein is CASSNRGIYEQYF. As DNA, the CDR3 is TGTGCCAGCAGTAATAGGGGGATCTACGAGCAGTACTTC. The chain couples TRBV28 to TRBJ2-7; possible D gene TRBD1, 6 bases. Trimming removed 5 bases from V and 3 bases from J, with 11 bases in between. Germline CDR1 MDHEN, CDR2 SYDVKM. The CDR3 has 13 residues.

This clone was seen only once. J is TRBJ1-2 and V is TRBV19; no clear D gene. The CDR3 totals 14 residues. V was pared by 4 bases and J by 4 bases, with 13 bases between. Germline values: CDR1 LNHDA, CDR2 SQIVND (reference sequence). The CDR3 region has the DNA TGTGCCAGTAGTAATAATCGACAAGTCTATGGCTACACCTTC. Translation: CASSNNRQVYGYTF.

This chain uses TRBV28 with TRBJ2-1; 8 bases are shared with TRBD2. The V segment lost 5 bases and the J segment 5 bases; nucleotides outside the gene matches: 8. The CDR3 runs to 15 residues. Germline V gene sequence: CDR1 MDHEN, CDR2 SYDVKM. CDR3 sequence reads: CASSPLSGRHNEQFF. The CDR3 nucleotides read TGTGCCAGCAGTCCACTAAGCGGGAGACACAATGAGCAGTTCTTC.

V usage is TRBV6-4 and J usage is TRBJ2-1; D ambiguous. With 5 bases removed from V and 0 bases from J, the gap between germline ends came to 17 bases. CDR1 MRHNA and CDR2 SNTAGT come from the germline V gene. This CDR3 comprises 17 residues. CDR3 loop: CASSINALPSSYNEQFF. Here the CDR3 DNA reads TGTGCCAGCAGTATCAACGCACTTCCGAGCTCCTACAATGAGCAGTTCTTC.

V is TRBV14 and J is TRBJ2-1; unclear D gene. V was cut by 2 bases and J by 4 bases, with 15 bases left in between. CDR1 is SGHDN, CDR2 FVKESK, per germline. This CDR3 spans 16 amino acids. Here the CDR3 DNA reads TGTGCCAGCAGCCAAAGGCCTTTAACCCTTTACAATGAGCAGTTCTTC. Translated: CASSQRPLTLYNEQFF.

The CDR3 protein is CASSSGLASFPYEQYF. The CDR3 DNA is TGTGCCAGCAGCTCAGGACTAGCGAGTTTCCCCTACGAGCAGTACTTC. J is TRBJ2-7 and V is TRBV7-8; 9 bases agree with TRBD2. The CDR3 has 16 residues. V trimming: 4 bases; J trimming: 2 bases; junction bases outside the gene matches: 9. Germline V gene data show CDR1 as SGHVS and CDR2 as FQNEAQ.

The CDR3 protein is CSAAQGGTEAFF. CDR3 bases: TGCAGCGCGGCACAGGGGGGAACTGAAGCTTTCTTT. This sequence joins TRBV29-1 and TRBJ1-1; 8 nucleotides match TRBD1. Trimming took 7 bases from V and 5 from J; bases not matched to a gene: 6. The CDR3 sequence is 12 residues long. In germline, CDR1 is SQVTM, CDR2 ANQGSEA.

The V gene is TRBV9, the J gene TRBJ1-2; no definite D call. Germline V gene data show CDR1 as SGDLS and CDR2 as YYNGEE. The CDR3 totals 13 residues. Trimming took 6 bases from V and 0 from J, leaving 9 bases between them. In nucleotides, the CDR3 is TGTGCCAGCACCAGCCCCCCTAACTATGGCTACACCTTC. Amino acid sequence: CASTSPPNYGYTF.

This chain joins TRBV30 and TRBJ2-7; TRBD2 matches 11 bases. J gave up 3 bases and V 2 bases, and 3 bases lay outside the gene matches. The CDR3 extends over 14 amino acids. CDR1 GTSNPN and CDR2 SVGIG come from the germline V gene (reference sequence). The CDR3 spells CAWSRGTSGYEQYF. The CDR3 DNA reads as TGTGCCTGGAGTCGGGGGACTAGCGGCTACGAGCAGTACTTC.

Only one count was recorded for this clone. The chain has TRBV18 and TRBJ2-1, with 11 bases identical to TRBD2. Germline CDR1 and CDR2: KGHSH and LQKENI. Trimming removed 4 bases from V and 7 bases from J; junction bases left unmatched: 9. This CDR3 spans 16 amino acids. DNA of the CDR3: TGTGCCAGCTCACTTACTAGCGGGAGAGGGGGAAATGAGCAGTTCTTC. Protein product: CASSLTSGRGGNEQFF.

This sequence joins TRBV5-4 and TRBJ2-2; 8 bases fit TRBD2. Germline V gives CDR1 SGHNT, CDR2 YYREEE (reference sequence). Trimming took 0 bases from V and 1 from J; bases not matched to a gene: 8. The CDR3 sequence is 18 residues long. This CDR3 reads CASSLGRLSGMNTGELFF. CDR3 sequence (DNA): TGTGCCAGCAGCTTGGGCCGTCTTAGCGGGATGAACACCGGGGAGCTGTTTTTT.

The V gene is TRBV6-5, the J gene TRBJ2-7, with a tentative D call TRBD1 (6 bases). The length of the CDR3 is 14 residues. Germline loops: CDR1 MNHEY, CDR2 SVGAGI. V lost 6 bases and J lost 2, with 14 bases in between. The chain's CDR3 is CASRPSDRPYEQYF. The CDR3 nucleotides read TGTGCCAGCAGACCCTCGGACAGACCCTACGAGCAGTACTTC.

The V gene is TRBV4-1, the J gene TRBJ2-7, with TRBD1 matching over 7 bases. Per germline, CDR1 MGHRA and CDR2 YSYEKL. V lost 4 bases, J lost 4 bases, and 10 bases stayed unmatched. The CDR3 totals 15 residues. CDR3 sequence: CASSPFGKGAYEQYF. The CDR3 coding sequence is TGCGCCAGCAGCCCCTTTGGGAAGGGGGCTTACGAGCAGTACTTC.

The CDR3 sequence: CASSLARDRSYEQYF. In nucleotides, the CDR3 is TGCGCCAGCAGCTTGGCCCGAGACAGGTCGTACGAGCAGTACTTC. The J gene is TRBJ2-7, the V gene TRBV5-1; possible D gene TRBD1, 6 bases. CDR1 and CDR2 (germline): SGHRS, YFSETQ. Trimming removed 0 bases at V and 4 bases at J, with 14 bases between. This CDR3 contains 15 residues.

The chain has TRBV28 and TRBJ2-3; 7 nucleotides align to TRBD2. The germline V gene encodes CDR1 MDHEN and CDR2 SYDVKM. Unmatched junction bases numbered 5, after V lost 3 bases and J lost 5 bases. The CDR3 length is 14 residues. CDR3 region: CASSFLAGEDTQYF. In DNA, the CDR3 is TGTGCCAGCAGTTTCTTGGCGGGAGAAGATACGCAGTATTTT.

The V call is TRBV7-2, the J call TRBJ2-1; TRBD2 matches at 13 bases. The CDR3 totals 16 residues. Germline V gives CDR1 SGHTA, CDR2 FQGNSA. After removal of 2 bases from V and 10 bases from J, the junction contained 8 bases not matched to a gene. In nucleotides, the CDR3 is TGTGCCAGCAGCTTAAGGCGGGGACTAGCGGGGTTAGAGCAGTTCTTC. Its translation is CASSLRRGLAGLEQFF.